This passage covers 20 T cell receptor beta chains from one sample sequenced in a study of cytomegalovirus exposure and HLA in healthy donors. Both 60 Vbeta primers and 13 Jbeta primers went into the PCR. Clones were sequenced by immunoSEQ multiplex PCR, and TCRdb holds only the in-frame ones, with some missing. Recorded for this sample: tens of thousands of clones. Material: PBMCs. The origin of the receptors is a male donor in good health and CMV-seronegative.

The chain uses TRBV7-8 and TRBJ2-1; no clear D gene. CDR1 and CDR2 from the germline V gene are SGHVS and FQNEAQ. V shed 0 bases and J shed 8 bases, with 17 bases lying between them. This CDR3 region has 16 residues. CDR3 region: CASSLAQRLVVHEQFF. The CDR3 bases are TGTGCCAGCAGCTTAGCCCAAAGATTAGTGGTCCATGAGCAGTTCTTC.

V usage is TRBV6-5 and J usage is TRBJ2-6, with TRBD1 identical over 8 bases. V gave up 6 bases and J gave up 3 bases; unmatched junction bases: 4. Germline CDR1 and CDR2: MNHEY and SVGAGI. The CDR3 is 15 amino acids. Here the CDR3 reads CASRPRGRGANVLTF. CDR3 in DNA: TGTGCCAGCAGACCCAGGGGGCGTGGGGCCAACGTCCTGACTTTC.

This sequence joins TRBV29-1 and TRBJ2-3; 7 nucleotides match TRBD2. CDR1 and CDR2 from the germline V gene are SQVTM and ANQGSEA. The V gene end was trimmed by 6 bases and the J gene end by 6 bases; junction bases not matched to a gene: 18. The CDR3 length is 16 residues. The CDR3 loop reads CSVTKGEGNPRDTQYF. CDR3 coding DNA: TGCAGCGTAACCAAAGGGGAGGGGAACCCACGCGATACGCAGTATTTT.

The rearrangement joins TRBV5-4 to TRBJ1-3; D perhaps matches TRBD1 (5 bases). CDR1 is SGHNT, CDR2 YYREEE, per germline (reference sequence). The germline V and J ends were trimmed by 0 bases and 7 bases, with 14 bases remaining between them. The CDR3 totals 15 residues. The CDR3 bases are TGTGCCAGCAGCTTGGCAGTGGGGACTAGCAACACCATATATTTT. This translates into CASSLAVGTSNTIYF.

V gene TRBV7-2 combines with J gene TRBJ2-2; D uncertain. CDR3 length equals 12 residues. V was pared by 4 bases and J by 3 bases, with 3 bases between. The V gene's germline CDR1 is SGHTA and CDR2 FQGNSA. The CDR3 DNA follows: TGTGCCAGCAGCTCCGACACCGGGGAGCTGTTTTTT. The encoded protein is CASSSDTGELFF.

The rearrangement joins TRBV27 to TRBJ2-7; TRBD1 matches 9 bases. The CDR3 spans 13 residues. The V and J ends lost 4 bases and 6 bases, in that order; junction bases with no gene match: 4. Germline V gene sequence: CDR1 MNHEY, CDR2 SMNVEV (reference sequence). The CDR3 sequence is CASSWDREGEQYF. DNA for the CDR3: TGTGCCAGCAGTTGGGACAGGGAAGGCGAGCAGTACTTC.

This chain connects TRBV18 to TRBJ2-6; a weak D match, TRBD1 (7 bases). CDR1 and CDR2 from the germline V gene are KGHSH and LQKENI. The CDR3 totals 17 residues. The V end was cut by 2 bases, the J end by 3 bases, with 14 bases between. CDR3 protein: CASSPSGGGSGANVLTF. CDR3 sequence (DNA): TGTGCCAGCTCACCAAGCGGAGGGGGCAGTGGGGCCAACGTCCTGACTTTC. Using reference TRBV18 and TRBJ2-6 for the parts outside the CDR3, the full variable domain is NAGVMQNPRHLVRRRGQEARLRCSPMKGHSHVYWYRQLPEEGLKFMVYLQKENIIDESGMPKERFSAEFPKEGPSILRIQQVVRGDSAAYFCASSPSGGGSGANVLTFGAGSRLTVL.

The chain has TRBV27 and TRBJ2-7, with 9 bases identical to TRBD2. Germline CDR1 is MNHEY and CDR2 is SMNVEV (reference sequence). V lost 11 bases, J lost 4 bases, and 18 bases stayed unmatched. This CDR3 has 16 residues. Here the CDR3 reads CAPSRGGGRALYEQYF. The CDR3, as DNA: TGTGCCCCCAGCCGGGGGGGCGGGAGGGCTTTGTACGAGCAGTACTTC.

The chain links TRBV27 to TRBJ2-5, with 9 bases fitting TRBD1. The DNA end favors TRBJ2-7, so the J call may be wrong. This CDR3 spans 15 amino acids. Germline V lookup: CDR1 MNHEY, CDR2 SMNVEV (reference sequence). The CDR3 is CASSLPGTGFHEQYF. The CDR3 bases are TGTGCCAGCAGTTTGCCCGGGACAGGGTTCCACGAGCAGTACTTC.

This chain links TRBV18 with TRBJ2-1; no clear D. Germline CDR1 is KGHSH and CDR2 is LQKENI. V was shortened by 1 base and J by 2 bases, with 12 bases between the two germline ends. There are 16 residues in the CDR3. This chain's CDR3 is CASSPLPATAYNEQFF. DNA for the CDR3: TGTGCCAGCTCACCACTTCCAGCGACCGCCTACAATGAGCAGTTCTTC. The whole variable domain, filled in from reference TRBV18 and TRBJ2-1, reads NAGVMQNPRHLVRRRGQEARLRCSPMKGHSHVYWYRQLPEEGLKFMVYLQKENIIDESGMPKERFSAEFPKEGPSILRIQQVVRGDSAAYFCASSPLPATAYNEQFFGPGTRLTVL.

The CDR3 region has the DNA TGTGCCTGGAGTGACGATCGACAGAAACTCTACTACAATGAGCAGTTCTTC. Protein product: CAWSDDRQKLYYNEQFF. The chain employs TRBV30 and TRBJ2-1; tentatively, D is TRBD1 (5 bases). This CDR3 contains 17 residues. Germline assignment: CDR1 GTSNPN and CDR2 SVGIG (reference sequence). V was clipped by 1 base and J by 3 bases, with 19 bases between them.

V gene TRBV5-1 combines with J gene TRBJ2-2; weak D call: TRBD2 (5 bases). V dropped 6 bases and J dropped 6 bases, with 12 bases sitting between them. Germline CDR1 reads SGHRS; CDR2 reads YFSETQ. This CDR3 spans 13 amino acids. CDR3 in DNA: TGCGCCAGCAAACTAGTCGGTCCCGGGGAGCTGTTTTTT. The encoded protein is CASKLVGPGELFF.

V usage is TRBV6-5 and J usage is TRBJ2-1; 7 bases are shared with TRBD2. This CDR3 is 15 amino acids long. J was trimmed by 5 bases and V by 2 bases; bases with no gene match: 6. Germline V lookup: CDR1 MNHEY, CDR2 SVGAGI. The CDR3 loop is CASSYAGVGNNEQFF. CDR3 bases: TGTGCCAGCAGTTACGCGGGAGTAGGCAACAATGAGCAGTTCTTC.

With regard to this clone: One end of the junction is discordant with germline, which a read error may explain. The chain carries TRBV18 and TRBJ1-1; 9 bases fit TRBD1. The CDR3 has 18 amino acids. CDR1 and CDR2 from the germline V gene are KGHSH and LQKENI. CDR3 sequence (DNA): TGTGCCAGCTCACCAGTGGTCAGGACAGGGGTCTCGGACACTGAAGATTTCTTT. Translation: CASSPVVRTGVSDTEDFF.

The chain employs TRBV6-5 and TRBJ1-1; D is possibly TRBD1 (5 bases). V was pared by 0 bases and J by 0 bases, with 8 bases between. CDR1 MNHEY and CDR2 SVGAGI come from the germline V gene. The length of the CDR3 is 15 residues. In DNA form, the CDR3 reads TGTGCCAGCAGTTACTCTGGACACCTGAACACTGAAGCTTTCTTT. Translated, it gives CASSYSGHLNTEAFF.

The chain couples TRBV7-9 to TRBJ1-4; D gene uncertain. The CDR3 is made up of 11 amino acids. Germline CDR1 and CDR2: SEHNR and FQNEAQ (reference sequence). Trimming stripped 5 bases from V and 8 bases from J, with 6 bases between. The CDR3 is CASSLTEKLFF. The CDR3 DNA reads TGTGCCAGCAGCCTGACAGAAAAACTGTTTTTT.

The rearrangement joins TRBV28 to TRBJ2-7; maybe TRBD1 (5 bases). This CDR3 contains 15 residues. Germline V gene data show CDR1 as MDHEN and CDR2 as SYDVKM. Trimming left V 2 bases short and J 3 bases short, with 14 bases between. This CDR3 reads CASSLNPGFNYEQYF. Here the CDR3 DNA reads TGTGCCAGCAGTTTAAATCCAGGGTTTAACTACGAGCAGTACTTC.

V and J are TRBV9 and TRBJ2-2; D may be TRBD2 (6 bases). Germline CDR1 reads SGDLS; CDR2 reads YYNGEE. CDR3 length: 16 amino acids. V shed 0 bases and J shed 7 bases, with 16 bases lying between them. CDR3 sequence (DNA): TGTGCCAGCAGCGTAGAACCCCCTCGGCGGGGCGGGGAGCTGTTTTTT. Residues: CASSVEPPRRGGELFF.

The chain is built from TRBV21-1 and TRBJ2-1; TRBD2 was called by the table and not checked on the DNA. TRBV21-1 is given as a pseudogene. This CDR3 comprises 13 residues. CDR3 region: CASSKVTTVEQFF. CDR3 coding DNA: TGTGCCAGCAGCAAAGTGACTACGGTTGAGCAGTTCTTC.

The chain joins TRBV4-1 to TRBJ2-7, with TRBD2 as a possible D gene (5 bases). V was pared by 1 base and J by 0 bases, with 19 bases between. CDR1 and CDR2 (germline): MGHRA, YSYEKL. The CDR3 is made up of 18 amino acids. The DNA for the CDR3 is TGCGCCAGCAGCCAAGGCCCGTCAAGGGAGCACGGCTCCTACGAGCAGTACTTC. Its protein is CASSQGPSREHGSYEQYF.